Detailed here is one TCR beta chain. The target antigen is unknown. Per TCR library, roughly 3,600 ng of total RNA was used. Using eight separate reactions per sample, the authors generated cDNA. TCRdb reprocessed the 5' RACE reads, with one entry per CDR3 protein and no DNA. The record lists approximately 120,000 distinct CDR3 sequences, of which the ten most abundant hold roughly 12%. Germline V gene data show CDR1 as WSHSY and CDR2 as SAAADI. The CDR3 has 13 residues. This specimen comes from a study of monozygotic twins with inflammatory bowel disease. The study's findings and limits: Fewer clonotypes were shared with others by IBD patients than by healthy twins, especially with disease activity. Lower TCRbeta diversity (inverse Simpson) was seen in IBD patients than in healthy co-twins.

V is TRBV10-2 and J is TRBJ2-7. The sequenced material came from blood. This TCR derives from a human donor with ulcerative colitis or Crohn's disease, or a healthy co-twin of an affected twin (not recorded which). Here the CDR3 reads CASSDYSTYEQYF.